The entry below gives a single TCR beta chain sequence along with its context. This specimen comes from a study of cytomegalovirus exposure and HLA in healthy donors. At the level of the study: Among the 350 to 400 donors who were genotyped, roughly 86% fell in the genetic ancestry cluster that is associated with self-reported Caucasian donors.

This PCR relied on a set of 60 Vbeta primers and 13 Jbeta primers. TCRdb's table, derived via immunoSEQ multiplex PCR, lists solely in-frame clones and lacks some. The sample yields under 130,000 clones, roughly 80% seen once. Losses at the gene ends were 6 bases for V and 6 bases for J; bases not matched to a gene: 4. Germline loops: CDR1 SGHNT, CDR2 YYREEE (reference sequence). The CDR3 has 13 amino acids. V and J are TRBV5-4 and TRBJ2-1; 9 bases line up with TRBD2. The sequence was obtained from a woman aged 35 to 49 in good health and CMV-seropositive. The specimen sequenced was PBMCs. CDR3 region: CASTRRGGNEQFF. In DNA form, the CDR3 reads TGTGCCAGCACCCGGCGGGGGGGCAATGAGCAGTTCTTC. Full variable domain (remainder filled in from reference TRBV5-4 and TRBJ2-1): ETGVTQSPTHLIKTRGQQVTLRCSSQSGHNTVSWYQQALGQGPQFIFQYYREEENGRGNFPPRFSGLQFPNYSSELNVNALELDDSALYLCASTRRGGNEQFFGPGTRLTVL.